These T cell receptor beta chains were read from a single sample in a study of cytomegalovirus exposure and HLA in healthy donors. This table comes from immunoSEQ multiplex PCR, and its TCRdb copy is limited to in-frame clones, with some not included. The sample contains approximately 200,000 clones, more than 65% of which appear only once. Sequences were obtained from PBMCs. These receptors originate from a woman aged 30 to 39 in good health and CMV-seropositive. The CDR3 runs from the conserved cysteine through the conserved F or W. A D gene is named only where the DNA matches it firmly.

CASSTELDTGELFF,TRBJ2-2,14,-,TRBV5-1
CASSYREPTDTQYF,TRBJ2-3,14,-,TRBV6-5
CASSISGDYGYTF,TRBJ1-2,13,-,TRBV19
CATSRDRQGRSYEQYF,TRBJ2-7,16,TRBD1,TRBV15
CASSPPGGENTGELFF,TRBJ2-2,16,-,TRBV7-9
CASSLSGNTIYF,TRBJ1-3,12,-,TRBV2
CASSFGLAEDTGELFF,TRBJ2-2,16,TRBD2,TRBV13
CASSQEGGKGVRGFYEQYF,TRBJ2-7,19,TRBD1,TRBV4-1
CASRLNGGGGEQFF,TRBJ2-1,14,TRBD2,TRBV7-8
CASRRTDPNTGELFF,TRBJ2-2,15,-,TRBV5-1
CASSMRGTDTQYF,TRBJ2-3,13,-,TRBV18
CASSPGAGSMQFF,TRBJ2-1,13,-,TRBV6-5
CASSSFYEQYF,TRBJ2-7,11,-,TRBV5-1
CASSLLAGVSSTDTQYF,TRBJ2-3,17,TRBD2,TRBV2
CASSQDRLQGGNTIYF,TRBJ1-3,16,-,TRBV4-2
CASSFSRGRGYTF,TRBJ1-2,13,-,TRBV7-2
CATEGADGYTF,TRBJ1-2,11,TRBD1,TRBV9
CASSQTELANYGYTF,TRBJ1-2,15,-,TRBV18
CASSGAGGRAFF,TRBJ1-1,12,-,TRBV9
CASSPTYQGAIDSPLHF,TRBJ1-6,17,TRBD1,TRBV6-4
CASHREDTQYF,TRBJ2-3,11,-,TRBV6-5
CASSSDYNEQFF,TRBJ2-1,12,-,TRBV10-1
CASSLGPGTGMETQYF,TRBJ2-5,16,TRBD1,TRBV5-4
CASRDTGYYGYTF,TRBJ1-2,13,-,TRBV27
CASGLGAGADTQYF,TRBJ2-3,14,-,TRBV12-5
CASRLGSGGSGNTIYF,TRBJ1-3,16,-,TRBV5-1
CASSFFSVPYEQYF,TRBJ2-7,14,-,TRBV5-4
CASSYTRRTDTQYF,TRBJ2-3,14,-,TRBV5-1
CASSRWSEQYF,TRBJ2-7,11,-,TRBV2
CASSSTAGGVVFEAFF,TRBJ1-1,16,-,TRBV5-6
CASSESTNYGYTF,TRBJ1-2,13,-,TRBV2
CATSNHRGSTDTQYF,TRBJ2-3,15,-,TRBV15
CASSSSDQPQHF,TRBJ1-5,12,-,TRBV27
CASSQERGLSGANVLTF,TRBJ2-6,17,-,TRBV14
CASSLRPQGAHGYTF,TRBJ1-2,15,TRBD1,TRBV5-6
CASSLTSGVGTDTQYF,TRBJ2-3,16,TRBD2,TRBV7-6
CASSVTPRGYEQYF,TRBJ2-7,14,-,TRBV9
CASRKRHGSPWNEQFF,TRBJ2-1,16,-,TRBV28
CASRTTGAPKETQYF,TRBJ2-5,15,TRBD1,TRBV28
CASSPPSLDEQFF,TRBJ2-1,13,-,TRBV4-2